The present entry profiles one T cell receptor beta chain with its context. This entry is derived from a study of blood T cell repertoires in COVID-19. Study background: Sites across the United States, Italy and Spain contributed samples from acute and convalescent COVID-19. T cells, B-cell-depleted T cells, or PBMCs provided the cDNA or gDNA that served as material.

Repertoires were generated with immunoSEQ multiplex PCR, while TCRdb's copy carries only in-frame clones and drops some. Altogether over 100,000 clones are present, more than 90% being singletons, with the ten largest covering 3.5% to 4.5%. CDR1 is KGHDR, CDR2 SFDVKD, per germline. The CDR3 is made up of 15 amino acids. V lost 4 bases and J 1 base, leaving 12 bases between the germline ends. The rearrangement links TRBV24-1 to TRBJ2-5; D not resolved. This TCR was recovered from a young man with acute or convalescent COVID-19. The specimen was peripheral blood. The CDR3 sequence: CATSDIYGSQETQYF. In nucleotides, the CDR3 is TGTGCCACCAGTGACATATACGGTAGCCAAGAGACCCAGTACTTC.